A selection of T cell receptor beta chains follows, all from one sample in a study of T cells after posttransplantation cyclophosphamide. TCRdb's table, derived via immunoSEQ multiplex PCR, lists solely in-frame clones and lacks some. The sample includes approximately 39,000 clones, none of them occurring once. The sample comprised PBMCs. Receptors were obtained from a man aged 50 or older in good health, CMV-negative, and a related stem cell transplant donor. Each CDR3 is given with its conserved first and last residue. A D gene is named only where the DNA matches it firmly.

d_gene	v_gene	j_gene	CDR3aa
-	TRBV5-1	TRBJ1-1	CASTRPGNTEAFF
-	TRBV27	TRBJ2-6	CASSLERSFSGANVLTF
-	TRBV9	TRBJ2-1	CASSVEIGRVYNEQFF
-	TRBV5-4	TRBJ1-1	CASSSPVGGNTEAFF
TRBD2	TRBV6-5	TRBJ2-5	CASSYLRGGRETQYF
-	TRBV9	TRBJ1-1	CASSTYEDTEAFF
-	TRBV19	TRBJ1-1	CASSLRVNTEAFF
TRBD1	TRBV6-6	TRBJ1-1	CASRPLTGGMNTEAFF
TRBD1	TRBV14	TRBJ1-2	CASSQLGTAYYGYTF
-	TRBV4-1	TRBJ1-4	CASSQGGWEKLFF
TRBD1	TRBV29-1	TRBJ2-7	CSVGTGLLYEQYF
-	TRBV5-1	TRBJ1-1	CASSFGQVGNTEAFF
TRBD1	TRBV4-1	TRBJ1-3	CASSPAGQGSGNTIYF
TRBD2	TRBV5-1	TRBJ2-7	CASSPSGGAVNEQYF
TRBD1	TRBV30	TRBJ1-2	CAWSGGGEDGYTF
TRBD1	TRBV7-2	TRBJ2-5	CASSFSTGGETQYF
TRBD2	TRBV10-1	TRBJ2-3	CASGLAGTDTQYF
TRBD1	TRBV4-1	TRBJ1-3	CASSQVRGTGGTGNTIYF
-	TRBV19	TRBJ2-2	CASSIDLQYTGELFF
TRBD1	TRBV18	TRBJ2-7	CASSPGQGGPYEQYF
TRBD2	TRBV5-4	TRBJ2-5	CASSLSGGAGVGETQYF
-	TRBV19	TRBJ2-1	CASSIGYYEGQFF
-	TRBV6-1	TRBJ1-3	CASPEVPGNTIYF
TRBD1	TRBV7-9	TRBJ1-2	CASSGGTAYGYTF
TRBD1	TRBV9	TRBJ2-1	CASSVTGGMNEQFF
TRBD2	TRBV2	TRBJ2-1	CASWGGTSAPNEQFF
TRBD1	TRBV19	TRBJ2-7	CASSAGTGGYEQYF
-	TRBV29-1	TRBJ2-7	CSVGGPSAYEQYF
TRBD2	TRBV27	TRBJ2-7	CATLLRGGGGAYEQYF
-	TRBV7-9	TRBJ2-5	CASSLGSGGHETQYF
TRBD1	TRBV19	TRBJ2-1	CASSIVLQGTGKNEQFF
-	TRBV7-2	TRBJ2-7	CASSPTGQSSYEQYF
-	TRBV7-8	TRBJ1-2	CASSLSTGSYGYTF
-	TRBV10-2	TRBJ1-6	CASSELRVDNSPLHF
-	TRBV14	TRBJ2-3	CASSRGQPSDTQYF
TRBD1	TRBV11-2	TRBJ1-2	CASSVGTGGNYGYTF